Listed below are T cell receptor beta chains from one sample, sequenced in a study of cytomegalovirus exposure and HLA in healthy donors. Clones were read by immunoSEQ multiplex PCR, and TCRdb kept only the in-frame ones, dropping some. The sample consists of over 150,000 clones, about 83% of them appearing once. Sequenced: PBMCs. The receptor source for this set is a woman in her 30s in good health and CMV-seronegative. Each CDR3 is given with its conserved first and last residue. D genes are given only for firm matches. Clone size is stated in some rows and not others, as once, few, many or a class when expanded.

TRBV15	-	TRBJ2-5	-	CATASGRETQYF	TGTGCCACCGCGTCAGGGCGGGAGACCCAGTACTTC
TRBV18	-	TRBJ1-4	-	CASSRAGINEKLFF	TGTGCCAGCTCACGTGCGGGGATTAATGAAAAACTGTTTTTT
TRBV6-6	-	TRBJ1-2	-	CASSYSRSANGYTF	TGTGCCAGCAGTTACTCACGGAGTGCCAATGGCTACACCTTC
TRBV7-2	TRBD2	TRBJ2-5	-	CASSFGLAGGQETQYF	TGTGCCAGCAGCTTTGGGCTAGCGGGGGGGCAAGAGACCCAGTACTTC
TRBV28	TRBD1	TRBJ2-1	-	CASSTGQGVWNEQFF	TGTGCCAGCAGCACAGGACAGGGCGTATGGAATGAGCAGTTCTTC
TRBV13	-	TRBJ2-7	-	CASSPLRSTGIPYEQYF	TGTGCCAGCAGCCCGCTTCGCTCAACGGGAATCCCCTACGAGCAGTACTTC
TRBV6-1	-	TRBJ2-3	-	CASSDSKTSWRNTDTQYF	TGTGCCAGCAGTGATAGTAAAACTTCCTGGCGGAACACAGATACGCAGTATTTT
TRBV5-1	-	TRBJ2-5	-	CASSRRDGFQETQYF	TGCGCCAGCAGCCGGCGGGACGGGTTCCAAGAGACCCAGTACTTC
TRBV7-6	-	TRBJ2-7	-	CASSLMAGEQYF	TGTGCCAGCAGCTTAATGGCAGGAGAGCAGTACTTC
TRBV14	-	TRBJ2-3	-	CASSQRQVSRDTQYF	TGTGCCAGCAGCCAAAGACAGGTCTCCAGGGATACGCAGTATTTT
TRBV7-7	-	TRBJ2-2	-	CASSLVTGIGTGELFF	TGTGCCAGCAGCTTAGTAACAGGGATAGGAACCGGGGAGCTGTTTTTT
TRBV30	-	TRBJ1-5	-	CAWSVGWQGGNQPQHF	TGTGCCTGGAGTGTAGGCTGGCAAGGGGGCAATCAGCCCCAGCATTTT
TRBV5-1	TRBD2	TRBJ2-1	-	CASSRDRGTSGRNEQFF	TGCGCCAGCAGCCGAGACAGGGGGACTAGCGGGAGGAATGAGCAGTTCTTC
TRBV5-6	TRBD1	TRBJ2-3	-	CASSLDINRGQWGDTQYF	TGTGCCAGCAGCCTGGACATAAACAGGGGGCAATGGGGAGATACGCAGTATTTT
TRBV30	TRBD2	TRBJ2-5	-	CAWTLNSGSRETQYF	TGTGCCTGGACCCTAAATAGCGGGAGTCGAGAGACCCAGTACTTC
TRBV27	TRBD1	TRBJ2-5	-	CASSFSWGQQETQYF	TGTGCCAGCAGTTTCTCCTGGGGACAGCAAGAGACCCAGTACTTC
TRBV7-3	-	TRBJ1-2	-	CASSSPGGYGYTF	TGTGCCAGCAGCTCCCCGGGAGGGTATGGCTACACCTTC
TRBV27	-	TRBJ1-5	-	CASSPTTVWNQPQHF	TGTGCCAGCAGCCCAACCACAGTATGGAATCAGCCCCAGCATTTT
TRBV7-2	-	TRBJ2-5	-	CASSRPGAPGETQYF	TGTGCCAGCAGCCGGCCGGGAGCCCCCGGAGAGACCCAGTACTTC
TRBV10-2	TRBD2	TRBJ2-2	-	CASSELSGGIGELFF	TGCGCCAGCAGTGAGCTTAGCGGGGGAATCGGGGAGCTGTTTTTT
TRBV19	-	TRBJ2-5	-	CASSPQNQETQYF	TGTGCCAGTAGTCCTCAGAACCAAGAGACCCAGTACTTC
TRBV11-2	-	TRBJ1-6	once	CASSLVAGAGSPLHF	TGTGCCAGCAGCTTAGTGGCAGGGGCAGGTTCACCCCTCCACTTT
TRBV7-6	TRBD1	TRBJ1-4	-	CASSFPRQGEKLFF	TGTGCCAGCAGCTTTCCTCGACAGGGCGAAAAACTGTTTTTT
TRBV7-2	TRBD2	TRBJ2-1	once	CASSENFLAGSSYNEQFF	TGTGCCAGCAGCGAAAATTTTTTAGCGGGGAGCTCCTACAATGAGCAGTTCTTC
TRBV28	-	TRBJ1-5	-	CASSYNWGGQPQHF	TGTGCCAGCAGTTATAATTGGGGGGGCCAGCCCCAGCATTTT
TRBV5-6	TRBD2	TRBJ2-7	-	CASSLRFGGGEQYF	TGTGCCAGCAGCCTAAGGTTCGGGGGGGGCGAGCAGTACTTC
TRBV9	TRBD1	TRBJ2-3	-	CASRGLGDRVYF	TGTGCCAGCAGGGGCCTAGGGGACAGGGTGTATTTT
TRBV6-1	-	TRBJ2-7	once	CASLGSPSYEQYF	TGTGCCAGCCTGGGGAGTCCCTCCTACGAGCAGTACTTC
TRBV18	-	TRBJ2-5	-	CASSPTSIVAQETQYF	TGTGCCAGCTCACCGACGAGCATTGTAGCGCAAGAGACCCAGTACTTC
TRBV6-6	-	TRBJ2-2	-	CASSYFGGYTGELFF	TGTGCCAGCAGTTACTTCGGGGGTTACACCGGGGAGCTGTTTTTT
TRBV27	-	TRBJ2-1	-	CASSTGKINEQFF	TGTGCCAGCAGTACAGGGAAGATTAATGAGCAGTTCTTC
TRBV19	-	TRBJ1-4	-	CASSRTRDEKLFF	TGTGCCAGTAGTCGGACAAGGGATGAAAAACTGTTTTTT
TRBV4-1	-	TRBJ2-7	-	CASSQESQSSTSYEQYF	TGCGCCAGCAGCCAAGAATCACAGTCATCGACCTCCTACGAGCAGTACTTC
TRBV7-8	TRBD1	TRBJ1-4	-	CASSLRRDRASSKLFF	TGTGCCAGCAGCTTAAGGCGGGACAGGGCCTCTTCTAAACTGTTTTTT
TRBV5-5	-	TRBJ1-1	few	CASSLIGRKMNTEAFF	TGTGCCAGCAGCTTAATTGGGAGGAAAATGAACACTGAAGCTTTCTTT
TRBV29-1	-	TRBJ1-1	-	CSVRQDQFTEAFF	TGCAGCGTAAGACAGGACCAGTTCACTGAAGCTTTCTTT
TRBV6-1	-	TRBJ1-2	-	CASRGGALLNYGYTF	TGTGCCAGCAGAGGGGGGGCCCTCCTCAACTATGGCTACACCTTC
TRBV7-2	-	TRBJ1-1	once	CASRPGHLNTEAFF	TGTGCCAGCAGACCGGGACACCTGAACACTGAAGCTTTCTTT
TRBV7-6	TRBD2	TRBJ2-3	-	CASSLGTSGRDTQYF	TGTGCCAGCAGCTTAGGGACTAGCGGGAGAGATACGCAGTATTTT
TRBV4-1	-	TRBJ2-3	-	CASSLQEQISTDTQYF	TGCGCCAGCAGCCTCCAAGAACAGATTAGCACAGATACGCAGTATTTT
TRBV4-2	-	TRBJ1-4	-	CASSQGSSDEKLFF	TGTGCCAGCAGCCAAGGTAGTTCGGATGAAAAACTGTTTTTT
TRBV28	-	TRBJ1-2	-	CASSFPGGIRGYTF	TGTGCCAGCAGCTTCCCGGGGGGGATAAGGGGCTACACCTTC
TRBV28	-	TRBJ2-7	-	CASSISGSTPMREQYF	TGTGCCAGCAGTATTTCGGGGTCCACGCCGATGAGGGAGCAGTACTTC
TRBV5-6	-	TRBJ1-5	-	CASSFIQPQHF	TGTGCCAGCAGCTTTATTCAGCCCCAGCATTTT
TRBV5-1	TRBD1	TRBJ2-1	-	CASSLTRDREFDEQFF	TGCGCCAGCAGCTTGACCCGGGACAGGGAGTTCGATGAGCAGTTCTTC
TRBV10-2	-	TRBJ2-1	-	CASNQRTVGVDGYNEQFF	TGCGCCAGCAACCAACGGACAGTAGGGGTAGATGGGTACAATGAGCAGTTCTTC